These T cell receptor beta chains were read from a single sample in a study of early T cells in non-severe SARS-CoV-2 infection. Each CDR3 protein is one row after TCRdb ran MiXCR on the 5' RACE reads. Found here are 25,000 to 30,000 distinct CDR3 sequences, more than 4.5% of them singletons; the top ten hold roughly 0.88%. Sequencing was done on a sample of whole blood. These receptor sequences come from an adult who was a healthcare worker with PCR-confirmed SARS-CoV-2 infection or an uninfected control (not recorded which). CDR3s include the opening cysteine and the closing phenylalanine or tryptophan. Where a row states a size, it is once, few, many or the class of an expanded clone; other rows omit it.

>TRBV3-1|many|TRBJ2-5
CASSHKFGLKQETQYF
>TRBV11-2|many|TRBJ1-1
CASGDRVNTEAFF
>TRBV28|many|TRBJ2-7
CASSSSLLAGVEQYF
>TRBV7-2|many|TRBJ2-3
CASSQSGETVDTQYF
>TRBV7-9|many|TRBJ2-1
CASSPIRGVYNEQFF
>TRBV7-6|NA|TRBJ1-1
CASSLGSLMNTEAFF
>TRBV5-1|many|TRBJ1-1
CASSLRGVTEAFF
>TRBV11-3|many|TRBJ2-1
CASSLGATSYNEQFF
>TRBV6-6|few|TRBJ2-5
CASRDPARGETQYF
>TRBV5-6|many|TRBJ1-1
CAGGRAGQNTEAFF
>TRBV7-2|NA|TRBJ2-7
CASSLAMGQTYEQYF
>TRBV4-2|many|TRBJ2-5
CASSQERGAGETQYF
>TRBV11-2|many|TRBJ2-7
CASSLDARDSYEQYF
>TRBV6-5|many|TRBJ1-2
CASSSPRTGDYGYTF
>TRBV6-2/TRBV6-3|many|TRBJ2-7
CASSWGGAEQYF
>TRBV6-2/TRBV6-3|many|TRBJ2-1
CASRGLAGNNEQFF
>TRBV27|many|TRBJ2-7
CASSPWQGPSYEQYF
>TRBV28|NA|TRBJ2-1
CASSRQGSNEQFF
>TRBV11-2|NA|TRBJ2-1
CASSLTDLGYFDEQFF
>TRBV27|many|TRBJ2-3
CASSFRSRKRGYSTDTQYF